This TCR beta chain originates from a study of response to subunit inactivated influenza vaccine. Findings of the study overall: The study's authors posited that every seasonal influenza vaccination enlists few new T cells.

Germline trimming cut 6 bases from V and 5 bases from J; bases unmatched to any gene: 5. CDR1 is MDHEN, CDR2 SYDVKM, per germline. The CDR3 extends over 14 amino acids. Concerning this clonotype itself: No antigen is known for it.

TCRdb re-derived calls from the RT-PCR reads in MiXCR, one entry per CDR3 protein. Of more than 500,000 distinct CDR3 sequences in the sample, about 10% were seen once. These data also formed part of another study, on T cells expressing NK-cell markers. As that study records: 5'RACE template switching with UMIs produced the TCR beta cDNA. From sorted CD3+CD56+NKG2C+, CD3+CD56+NKG2C- and CD3+CD56-NKG2C+ T cells came the TCR beta repertoires. The CD3+CD56-NKG2C+ fraction of several donors was likewise dominated by these clonotypes. Questions lingered over whether expanded NKG2C+ T cell clones were HCMV-specific.

The receptor's source is a man aged 50 to 59 who received an inactivated influenza vaccine. This rearrangement joins TRBV28 to TRBJ2-1, with TRBD1 identical over 9 bases. The starting material was PBMCs from blood, obtained on the day of vaccination. The CDR3 sequence: CASRATGGDNEQFF. In DNA form, the CDR3 reads TGTGCCAGCAGGGCGACAGGGGGGGACAATGAGCAGTTCTTC. Supplemented by reference TRBV28 and TRBJ2-1, the full variable domain reads DVKVTQSSRYLVKRTGEKVFLECVQDMDHENMFWYRQDPGLGLRLIYFSYDVKMKEKGDIPEGYSVSREKKERFSLILESASTNQTSMYLCASRATGGDNEQFFGPGTRLTVL.